This T cell receptor (beta chain) was identified during a study of T cells in Graves' hyperthyroidism and ophthalmopathy. V was shortened by 8 bases and J by 2 bases, with 12 bases between the two germline ends. This CDR3 comprises 13 residues. Germline-derived CDR1 and CDR2 are MGHRA and YSYEKL. Using RNA transcripts as the source, TCR beta CDR3 regions were amplified. First-round RT-PCR targeting the TCR CDR3 was performed with the HTBI primer set. TCRdb analysed the multiplex PCR reads with MiXCR anew, one entry per CDR3 protein. The sample gives about 640,000 distinct CDR3 sequences, roughly 20% of which show up once; under 35% is in the top ten.

The rearrangement uses TRBV4-1 and TRBJ2-5; D is uncertain. This receptor was obtained from a man between 25 and 39 years old with Graves' ophthalmopathy. Sequencing input: blood. The CDR3 nucleotides read TGCGCCAGCGGGTTAAGCGTTCAAGAGACCCAGTACTTC. Translation gives CASGLSVQETQYF.